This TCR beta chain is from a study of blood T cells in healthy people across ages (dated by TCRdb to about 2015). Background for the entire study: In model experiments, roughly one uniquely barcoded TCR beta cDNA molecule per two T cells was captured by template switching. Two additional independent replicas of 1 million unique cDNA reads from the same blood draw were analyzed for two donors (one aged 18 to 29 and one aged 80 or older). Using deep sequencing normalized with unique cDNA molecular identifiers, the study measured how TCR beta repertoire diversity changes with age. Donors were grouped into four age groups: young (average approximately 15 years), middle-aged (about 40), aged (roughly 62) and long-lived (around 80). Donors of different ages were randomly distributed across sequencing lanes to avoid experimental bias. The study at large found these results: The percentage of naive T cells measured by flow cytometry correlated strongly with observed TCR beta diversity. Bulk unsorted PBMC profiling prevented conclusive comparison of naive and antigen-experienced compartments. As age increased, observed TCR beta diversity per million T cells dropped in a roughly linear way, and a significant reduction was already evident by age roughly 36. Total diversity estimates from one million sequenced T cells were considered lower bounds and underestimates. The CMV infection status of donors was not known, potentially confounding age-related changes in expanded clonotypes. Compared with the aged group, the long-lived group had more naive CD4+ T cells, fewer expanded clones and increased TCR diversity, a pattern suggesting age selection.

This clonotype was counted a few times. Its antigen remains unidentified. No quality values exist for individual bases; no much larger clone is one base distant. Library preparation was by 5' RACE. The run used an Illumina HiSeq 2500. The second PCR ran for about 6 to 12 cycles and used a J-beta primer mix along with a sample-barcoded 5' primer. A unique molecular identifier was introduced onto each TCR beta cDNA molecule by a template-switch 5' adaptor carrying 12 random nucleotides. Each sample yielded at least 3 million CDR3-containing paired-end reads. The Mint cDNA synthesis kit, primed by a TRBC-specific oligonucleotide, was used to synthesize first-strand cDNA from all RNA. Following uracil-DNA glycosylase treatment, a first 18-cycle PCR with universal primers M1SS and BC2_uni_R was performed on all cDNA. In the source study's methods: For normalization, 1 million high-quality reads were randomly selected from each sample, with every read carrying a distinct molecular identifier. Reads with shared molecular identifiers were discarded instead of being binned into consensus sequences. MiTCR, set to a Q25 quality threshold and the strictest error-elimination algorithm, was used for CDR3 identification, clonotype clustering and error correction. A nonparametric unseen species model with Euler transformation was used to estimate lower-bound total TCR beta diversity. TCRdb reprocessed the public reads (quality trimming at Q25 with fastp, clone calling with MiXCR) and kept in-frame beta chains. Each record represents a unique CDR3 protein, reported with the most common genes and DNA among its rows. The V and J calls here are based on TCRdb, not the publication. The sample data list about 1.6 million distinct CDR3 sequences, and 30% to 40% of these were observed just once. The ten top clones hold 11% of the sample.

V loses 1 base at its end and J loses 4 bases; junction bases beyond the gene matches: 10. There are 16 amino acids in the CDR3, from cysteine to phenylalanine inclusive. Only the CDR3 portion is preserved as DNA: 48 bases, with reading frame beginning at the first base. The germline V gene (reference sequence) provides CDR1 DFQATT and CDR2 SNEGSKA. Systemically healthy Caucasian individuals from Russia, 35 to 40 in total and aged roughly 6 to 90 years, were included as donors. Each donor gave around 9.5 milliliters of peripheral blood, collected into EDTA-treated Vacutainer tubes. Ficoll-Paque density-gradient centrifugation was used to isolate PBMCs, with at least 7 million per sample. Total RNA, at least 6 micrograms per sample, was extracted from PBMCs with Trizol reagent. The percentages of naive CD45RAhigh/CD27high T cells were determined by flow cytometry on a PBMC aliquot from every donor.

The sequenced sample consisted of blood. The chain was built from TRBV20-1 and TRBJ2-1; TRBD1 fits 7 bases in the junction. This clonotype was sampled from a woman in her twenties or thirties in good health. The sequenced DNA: TGCAGTGCTAGAGCCCGGGACAGCCGAAGATACAATGAGCAGTTCTTC. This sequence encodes CSARARDSRRYNEQFF.